These 25 T cell receptor beta chains came from one sample sequenced in a study of blood T cells in healthy people across ages. Sample-barcoded 5' priming and a J-beta primer mix drove a second PCR of about 6 to 12 cycles. MiXCR, applied by TCRdb to the 5' RACE reads, yields one record per CDR3 protein. The sample carries approximately 1.5 million distinct CDR3 sequences, 30% to 40% recorded once. The source material was blood. Receptors were obtained from a woman in her thirties in good health.

Here the CDR3 DNA reads TGCAGTGCTAGGCCCGTACAGGGAACTGGGGCCAACGTCCTGACTTTC. It codes for CSARPVQGTGANVLTF. This sequence joins TRBV20-1 and TRBJ2-6; perhaps TRBD1 as D (6 bases). Germline-derived CDR1 and CDR2 are DFQATT and SNEGSKA (reference sequence). V was pared by 3 bases and J by 2 bases, with 14 bases between. The CDR3 contains 16 residues.

Regarding this clonotype: One end of the junction is discordant with germline, which a read error may explain. The rearrangement joins TRBV2 to TRBJ2-1; D unclear. The CDR3 is made up of 17 amino acids. Germline CDR1 SNHLY, CDR2 FYNNEI. CDR3 sequence: CASSGLVGLGLDNEQFF. The DNA of the CDR3 is TGTGCCAGCAGTGGTTTAGTAGGTCTGGGATTAGACAACGAGCAGTTCTTC.

This clonotype came up a few times. V and J are TRBV5-6 and TRBJ2-3; 8 bases fit TRBD2. The ends lost 3 bases at V and 13 bases at J; junction bases unmatched: 7. There are 12 residues in the CDR3. Germline assignment: CDR1 SGHDT and CDR2 YYEEEE. The CDR3 DNA follows: TGTGCCAGCAGCTCACCGGGACTAGTCGAGTATTTT. It is translated as CASSSPGLVEYF.

V is TRBV4-1 and J is TRBJ2-7; TRBD2 aligns across 11 bases. J gave up 6 bases and V 2 bases, and 12 bases lay outside the gene matches. This CDR3 region has 17 residues. Germline V gives CDR1 MGHRA, CDR2 YSYEKL. Here the CDR3 reads CASSQRFSTSGGGEQYF. CDR3 in DNA: TGCGCCAGCAGCCAACGGTTCTCTACTAGCGGGGGCGGCGAGCAGTACTTC.

With regard to this clonotype: The junction and the germline gene differ at one end; a read error may be behind it. V usage is TRBV7-8 and J usage is TRBJ1-4, with 7 bases identical to TRBD1. From germline, CDR1 is SGHVS and CDR2 FQNEAQ. This CDR3 has 14 amino acids. CDR3 protein: CAGSLGTANEKRFF. CDR3 DNA: TGTGCCGGCAGCTTAGGGACAGCTAATGAAAAACGGTTTTTT.

The sample holds a few counts of this clonotype. The V call is TRBV27, the J call TRBJ2-1; 7 positions agree with TRBD2. The ends lost 3 bases at V and 7 bases at J; junction bases unmatched: 9. The CDR3 is 15 amino acids. The germline gives CDR1 MNHEY, CDR2 SMNVEV (reference sequence). The CDR3 is CASSLVGGPANEQFF. Written as DNA, the CDR3 is TGTGCCAGCAGTTTGGTGGGAGGGCCGGCAAATGAGCAGTTCTTC.

The chain is built from TRBV2 and TRBJ2-3, with 8 bases that match TRBD1. The CDR3 contains 15 residues. Trimming cost V 1 base and J 5 bases; bases outside gene matches: 5. Germline V gene lookup returns CDR1 SNHLY and CDR2 FYNNEI. Written as DNA, the CDR3 is TGTGCCAGCAGTGAAGAACAGGGGGAGGAAGATACGCAGTATTTT. It codes for CASSEEQGEEDTQYF.

Only a few counts were recorded for this clonotype. The genes are TRBV11-2 and TRBJ2-6; weak D call: TRBD2 (6 bases). This CDR3 comprises 19 residues. V lost 3 bases and J lost 4, with 22 bases in between. Germline CDR1 is SGHAT and CDR2 is FQNNGV. For the CDR3, the DNA is TGTGCCAGCAGCTTCACTGGGGGGAGTGCTTCCATCGGGGCCAACGTCCTGACTTTC. Translating it yields CASSFTGGSASIGANVLTF. Supplemented by reference TRBV11-2 and TRBJ2-6, the full variable domain reads EAGVAQSPRYKIIEKRQSVAFWCNPISGHATLYWYQQILGQGPKLLIQFQNNGVVDDSQLPKDRFSAERLKGVDSTLKIQPAKLEDSAVYLCASSFTGGSASIGANVLTFGAGSRLTVL.

This clonotype turned up a few times. The chain couples TRBV7-3 to TRBJ2-1, with a weak D call TRBD1 (6 bases). Trimming took off 9 bases at V and 7 bases at J, with 19 bases between the two ends. The CDR3 has 14 residues. Per germline, CDR1 SGHTA and CDR2 FQGTGA. CDR3 amino acids: CASSTSGATNEQFF. In nucleotides, the CDR3 is TGTGCCAGTAGCACCTCAGGGGCGACGAATGAGCAGTTCTTC.

Worth noting for this clonotype: A junction boundary mismatches the germline segment, possibly from a read error. The chain carries TRBV28 and TRBJ2-6; 7 bases line up with TRBD1. CDR1 and CDR2 (germline): MDHEN, SYDVKM. The CDR3 sequence is 16 residues long. The CDR3 sequence is CASSFTGATGANVPTF. CDR3 nucleotide sequence: TGTGCCAGCAGTTTTACAGGGGCCACTGGGGCCAACGTCCCGACTTTC.

This clonotype was seen repeatedly, ten times or more. V usage is TRBV29-1 and J usage is TRBJ1-2; no reliable D call. This CDR3 is built from 11 residues. Germline CDR1 and CDR2: SQVTM and ANQGSEA. Deletions cut 3 bases from V and 5 bases from J, with 7 bases between. The CDR3 coding sequence is TGCAGCGTTGAGGACGAATATGGCTACACCTTC. This translates into CSVEDEYGYTF.

There are a few counts of this clonotype. The chain links TRBV19 to TRBJ2-1; the match to TRBD2 covers 10 bases. CDR1 LNHDA and CDR2 SQIVND come from the germline V gene (reference sequence). The CDR3 covers 16 residues. V was pared by 5 bases and J by 7 bases, with 11 bases of the junction left unmatched. This chain's CDR3 is CASSPSASGRWNEQFF. The CDR3 nucleotides read TGTGCCAGTAGTCCCTCCGCTAGCGGGAGATGGAATGAGCAGTTCTTC. Together with reference TRBV19 and TRBJ2-1, the CDR3 gives the full variable domain: DGGITQSPKYLFRKEGQNVTLSCEQNLNHDAMYWYRQDPGQGLRLIYYSQIVNDFQKGDIAEGYSVSREKKESFPLTVTSAQKNPTAFYLCASSPSASGRWNEQFFGPGTRLTVL.

About this clonotype: A much larger clone differs from this one at a single base, so this may be a read error. The V and J genes are TRBV20-1 and TRBJ2-3, with TRBD2 identical over 8 bases. Per germline, CDR1 DFQATT and CDR2 SNEGSKA (reference sequence). This CDR3 is 13 amino acids long. V lost 5 bases and J lost 4; bases outside the gene matches: 5. The DNA for the CDR3 is TGCAGTGCTGATAGCGGGAAGGCAGATACGCAGTATTTT. It codes for CSADSGKADTQYF.

The gene calls are TRBV20-1 and TRBJ2-1, with TRBD2 identical over 11 bases. Per germline, CDR1 DFQATT and CDR2 SNEGSKA (reference sequence). The CDR3 contains 19 residues. V was pared by 1 base and J by 1 base, with 12 bases of the junction left unmatched. CDR3 loop: CSARVVGTSGRESYNEQFF. The CDR3, as DNA: TGCAGTGCTAGAGTAGTTGGGACTAGCGGAAGGGAGTCCTACAATGAGCAGTTCTTC.

The gene calls are TRBV6-2 or TRBV6-3 and TRBJ2-7; TRBD1 matches 8 bases. Germline CDR1 reads MNHEY; CDR2 reads SVGEGT. J was trimmed by 1 base and V by 5 bases; bases with no gene match: 10. This CDR3 is 16 amino acids long. Here the CDR3 DNA reads TGTGCCAGCAGTGGGACAGGTTTTATGGTATCCTACGAGCAGTACTTC. It specifies CASSGTGFMVSYEQYF.

The chain links TRBV9 to TRBJ2-1, with D possibly being TRBD1 or TRBD2 (6 bases each). Germline CDR1 is SGDLS and CDR2 is YYNGEE. V was pared by 2 bases and J by 7 bases, with 16 bases between. This CDR3 spans 15 amino acids. CDR3 region: CASSVYRGPGNEQFF. The CDR3 nucleotides read TGTGCCAGCAGCGTTTACCGGGGGCCTGGGAATGAGCAGTTCTTC.

In this sample, this clonotype turned up many times. The V call is TRBV29-1, the J call TRBJ2-7; no clear D. Germline loops: CDR1 SQVTM, CDR2 ANQGSEA. The CDR3 runs 11 residues. V was shortened by 4 bases and J by 2 bases, with 6 bases between the two germline ends. As DNA, the CDR3 is TGCAGCGTTGGGCAGACCTACGAGCAGTACTTC. Translated, it gives CSVGQTYEQYF.

The chain is built from TRBV20-1 and TRBJ2-1; 9 bases align to TRBD2. This CDR3 has 14 amino acids. The V gene's germline CDR1 is DFQATT and CDR2 SNEGSKA (reference sequence). V lost 2 bases and J lost 8; bases outside the gene matches: 7. The DNA of the CDR3 is TGCAGTGCTAGAAGGACTAGCGAAATAGATGAGCAGTTCTTC. Protein product: CSARRTSEIDEQFF.

The genes are TRBV5-1 and TRBJ2-7; TRBD2 matches at 8 bases. The J call may be faulty, since TRBJ2-5 better matches the DNA end. Germline CDR1 reads SGHRS; CDR2 reads YFSETQ. There are 15 residues in the CDR3. CDR3 residues: CASSLTGGPGETQYF. The CDR3 DNA is TGCGCCAGCAGCTTGACGGGAGGGCCCGGAGAGACCCAGTACTTC.

This clonotype was detected a few times. The rearrangement uses TRBV20-1 and TRBJ2-3; D unclear. The V gene's germline CDR1 is DFQATT and CDR2 SNEGSKA (reference sequence). This CDR3 is 12 amino acids long. Trimming left V 5 bases short and J 4 bases short, with 10 bases between. CDR3 nucleotides: TGCAGTGCTTCTAGAGTATCAGATACGCAGTATTTT. Its protein is CSASRVSDTQYF.

In regard to this clonotype: A read error may account for a junction end that differs from germline. This sequence joins TRBV28 and TRBJ1-1, with no clear D. Germline V gene data show CDR1 as MDHEN and CDR2 as SYDVKM. The CDR3 covers 15 residues. For the CDR3, the DNA is TGTGCCAGCAGGTTATCAGTGGTTGGCCACACTGAAGCTTTCTTT. Protein product: CASRLSVVGHTEAFF. The variable domain in full, completed from reference TRBV28 and TRBJ1-1, reads DVKVTQSSRYLVKRTGEKVFLECVQDMDHENMFWYRQDPGLGLRLIYFSYDVKMKEKGDIPEGYSVSREKKERFSLILESASTNQTSMYLCASRLSVVGHTEAFFGQGTRLTVV.

This clonotype was counted ten times or more. The chain links TRBV7-6 to TRBJ2-3; 10 bases are a match to TRBD2. Looked up from germline, CDR1 is SGHVS and CDR2 is FNYEAQ. V was pared by 6 bases and J by 3 bases, with 3 bases of the junction left unmatched. This CDR3 has 14 residues. CDR3 protein: CASSLAGETDTQYF. The CDR3 nucleotides read TGTGCCAGCAGTCTAGCGGGAGAGACAGATACGCAGTATTTT.

This clonotype was seen ten or more times. The chain joins TRBV20-1 to TRBJ2-4; no firm D call. Germline V CDR1 and CDR2: DFQATT, SNEGSKA (reference sequence). Trimming removed 6 bases at V and 10 bases at J, with 10 bases between. There are 10 residues in the CDR3. CDR3 DNA: TGCAGTGCCTCTGAGTGGATTCAGTACTTC. Its protein product is CSASEWIQYF.

As for this clonotype: A much larger clone lies a single base off, so this may be a read error. The rearrangement links TRBV9 to TRBJ2-5; D remains unclear. The V end was cut by 2 bases, the J end by 0 bases, with 5 bases between. Germline-derived CDR1 and CDR2 are SGDLS and YYNGEE. CDR3 length: 13 amino acids. The CDR3 reads CASSVHHQETQYF. The CDR3 nucleotides are TGTGCCAGCAGCGTCCATCACCAAGAGACCCAGTACTTC.

The rearrangement links TRBV28 to TRBJ2-7, with no clear D. The CDR3 covers 12 residues. Trimming left V 10 bases short and J 6 bases short, with 16 bases between. In germline, CDR1 is MDHEN, CDR2 SYDVKM. This CDR3 reads CATSGLETEQYF. For the CDR3, the DNA is TGTGCCACCTCAGGCCTCGAGACCGAGCAGTACTTC.